The sequence of this T cell receptor beta chain was determined in a study of blood T cell repertoires in COVID-19. Authors' methods: It was from reference gene primer amplification that nucleated cell counts were estimated. The repertoire was sequenced with immunoSEQ multiplex PCR; TCRdb's copy has only in-frame clones and lacks some. Clone size and V and J calls were adopted from that table, with D and trimming inferred from the DNA. The data contain about 190,000 clones, 82% of them singletons. Germline V gives CDR1 SQVTM, CDR2 ANQGSEA. The CDR3 spans 14 residues. V lost 6 bases and J lost 4; bases outside the gene matches: 9.

This TCR was recovered from a woman in her 30s with acute or convalescent COVID-19. Material for sequencing was peripheral blood. The chain carries TRBV29-1 and TRBJ2-5; 9 bases align to TRBD1. For the CDR3, the DNA is TGCAGCGTGGGGACAGGGATGGTTGCAGAGACCCAGTACTTC. Translation gives CSVGTGMVAETQYF.